The rows below give T cell receptor beta chains drawn from one sample of a study of OX40 agonist ivuxolimab in advanced cancers. The table came from immunoSEQ multiplex PCR; TCRdb's copy has only in-frame clones and leaves some out. In the table there are about 48,000 clones, around 87% of which are singletons. The input for sequencing was CD4+ or CD8+ T cells sorted from blood, taken in a trial of the OX40 agonist ivuxolimab. These receptor sequences come from an adult with an advanced solid tumor such as melanoma, head and neck, liver or kidney cancer. Each CDR3 is given without its conserved first and last residue. The order of the fields is V gene, J gene, clone size, CDR3 protein. The size entry is marked missing in some rows and otherwise reads once, few, many or a size class.

TRBV27,TRBJ1-6,-,ASSLGVLAPLH
TRBV4-1,TRBJ2-1,once,ASSQVSGYNEQF
TRBV7-8,TRBJ1-3,-,ASSPMEASGNTIY
TRBV27,TRBJ2-2,-,ASSLSRSGGAGDTGELF
TRBV27,TRBJ2-1,once,ASNLQGGSYNEQF
TRBV9,TRBJ2-2,-,ASSAPQGKTTHFNTGELF
TRBV6-5,TRBJ1-2,-,ASTGAGGYT
TRBV5-1,-,-,AIDRAPKLYEQY
TRBV27,TRBJ2-7,-,ASSLRETGVYEQY
TRBV6-6,TRBJ1-5,-,ASSSGAYSNQPQH
TRBV4-3,TRBJ1-4,-,ASSQDLGREGTTNEKLF
TRBV9,TRBJ2-2,once,ASSPRKGAGELF
TRBV6-5,TRBJ1-2,once,ASSYYGVYGYT
TRBV11-3,TRBJ1-1,-,ASSLAGEGGTEAF
TRBV27,TRBJ2-7,once,ASSLCPITDRSSYEQY
TRBV5-6,TRBJ2-1,-,ASSSGSSYNEQF
TRBV29-1,TRBJ1-2,-,SARHTGNYGYT
TRBV6-5,TRBJ2-4,-,ASSYHRGIAKNIQY
TRBV7-9,TRBJ1-6,-,ASREGPQRSPLH
TRBV28,TRBJ2-3,-,ASSPRTSGPTQY
TRBV7-3,TRBJ2-3,-,ASSSGTGGTDTQY
TRBV14,TRBJ1-1,once,ASSPRGANTEAF
TRBV30,TRBJ1-1,-,AWSETYLNTEAF
TRBV6-5,TRBJ2-7,-,ASSYSRGRYEQY
TRBV6-4,TRBJ1-1,-,ASIFRGRGTEAF
TRBV7-2,TRBJ1-4,-,ASSEGTGLGSGEKLF
TRBV2,TRBJ1-4,-,ASSEDTSTNEKLF
TRBV7-9,TRBJ1-4,-,ASSLRHGGEKLF